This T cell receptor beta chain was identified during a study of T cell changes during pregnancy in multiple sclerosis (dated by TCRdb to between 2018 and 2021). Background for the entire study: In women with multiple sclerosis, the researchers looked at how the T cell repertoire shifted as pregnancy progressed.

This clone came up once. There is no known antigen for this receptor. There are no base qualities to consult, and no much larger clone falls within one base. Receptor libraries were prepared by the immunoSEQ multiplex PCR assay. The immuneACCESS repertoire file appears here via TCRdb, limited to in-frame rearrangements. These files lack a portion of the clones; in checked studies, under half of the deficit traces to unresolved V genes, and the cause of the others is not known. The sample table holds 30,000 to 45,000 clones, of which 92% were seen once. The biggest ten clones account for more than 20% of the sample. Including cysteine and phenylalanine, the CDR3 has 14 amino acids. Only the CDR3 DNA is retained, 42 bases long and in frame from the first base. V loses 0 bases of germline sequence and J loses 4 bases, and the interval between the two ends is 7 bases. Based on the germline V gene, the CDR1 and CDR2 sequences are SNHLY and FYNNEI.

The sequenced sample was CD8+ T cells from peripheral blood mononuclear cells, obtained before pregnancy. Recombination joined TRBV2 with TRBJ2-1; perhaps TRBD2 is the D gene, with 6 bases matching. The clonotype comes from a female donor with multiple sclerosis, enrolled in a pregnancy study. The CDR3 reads CASSEAGTYNEQFF. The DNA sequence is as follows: TGTGCCAGCAGTGAAGCTGGGACTTACAATGAGCAGTTCTTC.